The 23 T cell receptor beta chains in this list originate from one sample, sequenced in a study of technical replicates of blood from a few donors. Sequencing was performed with immunoSEQ multiplex PCR; in TCRdb, only in-frame clones are kept and a portion is missing. This repertoire shows approximately 12,000 clones, almost 80% found once; its top ten account for roughly 15%. Sample: PBMCs. All receptors derive from a human donor in good health.

V usage is TRBV30 and J usage is TRBJ1-3; tentatively, D is TRBD1 (6 bases). This CDR3 contains 17 residues. Between the trimmed V and J ends, which lost 2 bases and 4 bases, there was a span of 21 bases. Germline CDR1 GTSNPN, CDR2 SVGIG (reference sequence). Written as DNA, the CDR3 is TGTGCCTGGAGTATGGGATTAATAGGGGGTTCCGGAAACACCATATATTTT. This encodes CAWSMGLIGGSGNTIYF.

The V call is TRBV30, the J call TRBJ1-4; tentatively, D is TRBD1 (5 bases). Trimming removed 5 bases at V and 6 bases at J, with 19 bases between. The germline gives CDR1 GTSNPN, CDR2 SVGIG (reference sequence). The CDR3 is 15 amino acids. DNA for the CDR3: TGTGCCTGGGGTTGGGGCCGTAGCAGTGATGAAAAACTGTTTTTT. This encodes CAWGWGRSSDEKLFF. The full variable domain, with the rest looked up from reference TRBV30 and TRBJ1-4, is SQTIHQWPATLVQPVGSPLSLECTVEGTSNPNLYWYRQAAGRGLQLLFYSVGIGQISSEVPQNLSASRPQDRQFILSSKKLLLSDSGFYLCAWGWGRSSDEKLFFGSGTQLSVL.

The chain uses TRBV11-3 and TRBJ2-5; TRBD1 matches at 9 bases. The CDR3 is 14 amino acids. V gave up 5 bases and J gave up 6 bases; unmatched junction bases: 7. From germline, CDR1 is SGHNT and CDR2 YENEEA. The CDR3 nucleotides are TGTGCCAGCAGCGCAGACAGGGGGAGTAAGACCCAGTACTTC. Its protein is CASSADRGSKTQYF.

V gene TRBV30 combines with J gene TRBJ1-5; tentative D call: TRBD1 (5 bases). The CDR3 covers 14 residues. V lost 1 base and J 4 bases, leaving 11 bases between the germline ends. Germline CDR1 is GTSNPN and CDR2 is SVGIG (reference sequence). The CDR3 here is CAWSEGAGNQPQHF. The CDR3 bases are TGTGCCTGGAGTGAAGGGGCAGGTAATCAGCCCCAGCATTTT.

This clone was detected once. This chain connects TRBV7-9 to TRBJ2-7; 13 bases match TRBD2. V shed 7 bases and J 4 bases; nucleotides not matched to a gene: 7. This CDR3 has 15 amino acids. Germline CDR1 and CDR2: SEHNR and FQNEAQ (reference sequence). CDR3 protein: CASKGLAGAKYEQYF. CDR3 nucleotide sequence: TGTGCCAGCAAAGGACTAGCGGGAGCCAAATACGAGCAGTACTTC. The full variable domain, rest sourced from reference TRBV7-9 and TRBJ2-7, is DTGVSQNPRHKITKRGQNVTFRCDPISEHNRLYWYRQTLGQGPEFLTYFQNEAQLEKSRLLSDRFSAERPKGSFSTLEIQRTEQGDSAMYLCASKGLAGAKYEQYFGPGTRLTVT.

The genes are TRBV27 and TRBJ2-7; the D is unclear. The V end was cut by 2 bases, the J end by 3 bases, with 14 bases between. The CDR3 is 15 residues long. CDR1 is MNHEY, CDR2 SMNVEV, per germline (reference sequence). This CDR3 is CASSLGSTLYYEQYF. In DNA, the CDR3 is TGTGCCAGCAGTTTAGGTTCCACTCTCTACTACGAGCAGTACTTC.

J is TRBJ2-1 and V is TRBV7-9, with unresolved D. The V and J ends lost 7 bases and 1 base respectively, with 5 bases between them. Looked up from germline, CDR1 is SEHNR and CDR2 is FQNEAQ (reference sequence). The CDR3 is 12 amino acids. CDR3 DNA: TGTGCCAGCACTCGGTCCTACAATGAGCAGTTCTTC. It specifies CASTRSYNEQFF.

The chain employs TRBV5-1 and TRBJ1-1; 7 bases align to TRBD1. CDR3 size: 14 residues. Trimming at V came to 5 bases and at J to 0 bases, leaving 4 bases not matched to a gene. Germline CDR1 and CDR2: SGHRS and YFSETQ. The CDR3 coding sequence is TGCGCCAGCAGGACCGGACAGGTGAACACTGAAGCTTTCTTT. Its protein product is CASRTGQVNTEAFF.

This sequence joins TRBV9 and TRBJ1-5, with D unresolved. Germline V lookup: CDR1 SGDLS, CDR2 YYNGEE. V was pared by 8 bases and J by 2 bases, with 17 bases between. CDR3 size: 15 residues. The CDR3 sequence is CARTPLVRRNQPQHF. The CDR3 region has the DNA TGTGCCAGAACACCTCTTGTGAGGCGCAATCAGCCCCAGCATTTT.

The gene calls are TRBV11-3 and TRBJ2-7; 9 nucleotides agree with TRBD1. The J segment lost 0 bases and the V segment lost 5 bases, leaving 5 bases of the junction unmatched. The germline CDR1 and CDR2 sequences are SGHNT and YENEEA. This CDR3 comprises 15 residues. Written as DNA, the CDR3 is TGTGCCAGCAGCCGAGGGACAGGGTACTCCTACGAGCAGTACTTC. Translated, it gives CASSRGTGYSYEQYF.

This clone is labeled as hyperexpanded. The chain links TRBV2 to TRBJ2-1; no clear D. CDR1 and CDR2 from the germline V gene are SNHLY and FYNNEI. This CDR3 is built from 12 residues. Trimming stripped 7 bases from V and 1 base from J, with 5 bases between. In DNA form, the CDR3 reads TGTGCCAGCACTCGGTCCTACAATGAGCAGTTCTTC. Encoded protein: CASTRSYNEQFF.

V usage is TRBV5-5 and J usage is TRBJ2-3, with 10 nucleotides matching TRBD1. This CDR3 spans 15 amino acids. Trimming cost V 2 bases and J 4 bases; bases outside gene matches: 4. The V gene's germline CDR1 is SGHKS and CDR2 YYEKEE (reference sequence). For the CDR3, the DNA is TGTGCCAGCAGCTTCGGAGACAGGGGGCCAGATACGCAGTATTTT. This gives the protein CASSFGDRGPDTQYF. Combining the CDR3 with reference TRBV5-5 and TRBJ2-3 gives the whole variable domain DAGVTQSPTHLIKTRGQQVTLRCSPISGHKSVSWYQQVLGQGPQFIFQYYEKEERGRGNFPDRFSARQFPNYSSELNVNALLLGDSALYLCASSFGDRGPDTQYFGPGTRLTVL.

The chain combines TRBV18 with TRBJ2-5; TRBD2 agrees at 8 bases. Germline V lookup: CDR1 KGHSH, CDR2 LQKENI. V was pared by 0 bases and J by 1 base, with 10 bases of the junction left unmatched. This CDR3 comprises 18 residues. CDR3 nucleotide sequence: TGTGCCAGCTCACCACCGTCGGGAACTAGCGGCCTCCAAGAGACCCAGTACTTC. Residues: CASSPPSGTSGLQETQYF.

This clone has a handful of counts. Here the CDR3 reads CSVSSWDYPNTGELFF. CDR3 in DNA: TGCAGCGTCTCATCGTGGGACTACCCGAACACCGGGGAGCTGTTTTTT. This sequence joins TRBV29-1 and TRBJ2-2, with 7 bases identical to TRBD2. Germline assignment: CDR1 SQVTM and CDR2 ANQGSEA. The trim removed 6 bases at V and 0 bases at J, leaving 10 bases unmatched. The CDR3 spans 16 residues.

The chain has TRBV5-4 and TRBJ2-1; D gene ambiguous. V lost 2 bases and J lost 9, with 6 bases in between. The CDR3 extends over 11 amino acids. CDR1 is SGHNT and CDR2 is YYREEE in the germline V gene (reference sequence). The CDR3 sequence is CASSLKSEQFF. The CDR3 DNA follows: TGTGCCAGCAGCTTAAAGAGTGAGCAGTTCTTC. The full variable domain, completed using reference TRBV5-4 and TRBJ2-1, is ETGVTQSPTHLIKTRGQQVTLRCSSQSGHNTVSWYQQALGQGPQFIFQYYREEENGRGNFPPRFSGLQFPNYSSELNVNALELDDSALYLCASSLKSEQFFGPGTRLTVL.

This clone appeared a single time. DNA of the CDR3: TGTGCCAGCAGCGCGACCGGGACAGCCGACACAGATACGCAGTATTTT. It yields the protein CASSATGTADTDTQYF. This chain joins TRBV13 and TRBJ2-3; TRBD1 matches at 7 bases. Germline V gene lookup returns CDR1 PRHDT and CDR2 FYEKMQ (reference sequence). The CDR3 has 16 amino acids. J was trimmed by 2 bases and V by 5 bases; bases with no gene match: 10. Full variable domain (outside the CDR3, taken from reference TRBV13 and TRBJ2-3): AAGVIQSPRHLIKEKRETATLKCYPIPRHDTVYWYQQGPGQDPQFLISFYEKMQSDKGSIPDRFSAQQFSDYHSELNMSSLELGDSALYFCASSATGTADTDTQYFGPGTRLTVL.

The V gene is TRBV9, the J gene TRBJ2-1, with 10 bases that match TRBD2. Germline loops: CDR1 SGDLS, CDR2 YYNGEE. The J segment lost 8 bases and the V segment lost 1 base, leaving 15 bases of the junction unmatched. The CDR3 is 18 amino acids. CDR3 coding DNA: TGTGCCAGCAGCGTACACCTACCGGGACTAGCGATAGGCGATGAGCAGTTCTTC. It specifies CASSVHLPGLAIGDEQFF.

The chain couples TRBV28 to TRBJ1-3; D is ambiguous. The CDR3 is 17 residues long. V was clipped by 4 bases and J by 2 bases, with 18 bases between them. Germline lookup yields CDR1 MDHEN and CDR2 SYDVKM. The CDR3: CASSSYTAASTGNTIYF. CDR3 coding DNA: TGTGCCAGCAGTTCCTATACTGCCGCGAGCACTGGAAACACCATATATTTT.

The chain links TRBV27 to TRBJ2-7; 11 bases line up with TRBD2. Germline trimming cut 4 bases from V and 3 bases from J; bases unmatched to any gene: 11. The CDR3 covers 17 residues. The germline V gene encodes CDR1 MNHEY and CDR2 SMNVEV (reference sequence). CDR3 loop: CASSSRFSGRANYEQYF. In DNA form, the CDR3 reads TGTGCCAGCAGTTCCCGTTTTAGCGGGAGGGCCAACTACGAGCAGTACTTC.

This clone appeared once. The V call is TRBV18, the J call TRBJ2-2; 11 bases fit TRBD2. The germline CDR1 and CDR2 sequences are KGHSH and LQKENI. The junction had 3 bases not matched to a gene; V was cut back by 2 bases and J by 1 base. There are 17 residues in the CDR3. The CDR3, as DNA: TGTGCCAGCTCACCAGTGACTAGCGGGGTGAACACCGGGGAGCTGTTTTTT. Translated, it gives CASSPVTSGVNTGELFF.

In this sample, this clone turned up a few times. J is TRBJ2-2 and V is TRBV2, with 10 bases fitting TRBD1. This CDR3 spans 14 amino acids. The V gene end was trimmed by 6 bases and the J gene end by 6 bases; junction bases not matched to a gene: 4. Germline values: CDR1 SNHLY, CDR2 FYNNEI. In DNA form, the CDR3 reads TGTGCCAGCAGACCTGGGACAGGGGCCGGGGAGCTGTTTTTT. It encodes CASRPGTGAGELFF.

The chain joins TRBV25-1 to TRBJ2-1, with D tentatively TRBD1 (5 bases). V lost 7 bases and J lost 6, with 19 bases in between. The CDR3 runs to 15 residues. The V gene's germline CDR1 is MGHDK and CDR2 SYGVNS. CDR3: CASTPQDLVGNEQFF. CDR3 DNA sequence: TGTGCCAGCACTCCACAGGATCTGGTCGGCAATGAGCAGTTCTTC.

In DNA form, the CDR3 reads TGTGCCAGCAGTGACGGGAGCTCCTACAATGAGCAGTTCTTC. Its translation: CASSDGSSYNEQFF. The chain uses TRBV25-1 and TRBJ2-1; possibly TRBD2 for D (6 bases). Germline-derived CDR1 and CDR2 are MGHDK and SYGVNS. This CDR3 spans 14 amino acids. The V gene lost 3 bases and the J gene lost 0 bases, with 6 bases spanning the gap.